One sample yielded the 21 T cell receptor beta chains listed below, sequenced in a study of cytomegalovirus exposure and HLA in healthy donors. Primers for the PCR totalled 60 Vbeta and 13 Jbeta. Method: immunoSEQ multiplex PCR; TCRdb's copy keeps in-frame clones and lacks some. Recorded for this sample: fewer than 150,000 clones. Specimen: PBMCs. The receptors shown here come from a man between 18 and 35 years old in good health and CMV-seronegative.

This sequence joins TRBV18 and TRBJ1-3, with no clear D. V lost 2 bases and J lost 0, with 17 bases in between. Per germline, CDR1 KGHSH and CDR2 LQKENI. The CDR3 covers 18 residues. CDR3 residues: CASSPARSDSYSGNTIYF. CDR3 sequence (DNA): TGTGCCAGCTCACCAGCCAGGTCGGACTCTTACTCTGGAAACACCATATATTTT.

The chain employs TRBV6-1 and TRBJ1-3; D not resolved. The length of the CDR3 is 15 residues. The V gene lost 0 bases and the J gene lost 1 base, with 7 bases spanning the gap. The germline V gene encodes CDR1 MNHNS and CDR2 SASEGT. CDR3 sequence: CASSEASGSGNTIYF. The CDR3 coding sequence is TGTGCCAGCAGTGAAGCCAGCGGGTCTGGAAACACCATATATTTT.

CDR3 residues: CASSLGLSYEQYF. The CDR3 DNA is TGTGCCAGCAGCCTCGGACTGTCCTACGAGCAGTACTTC. V gene TRBV7-2 combines with J gene TRBJ2-5; TRBD2 is a possible D gene (5 bases). The end of the DNA fits TRBJ2-7 better, so the J call may be wrong. Germline V gene sequence: CDR1 SGHTA, CDR2 FQGNSA. The CDR3 is 13 residues long.

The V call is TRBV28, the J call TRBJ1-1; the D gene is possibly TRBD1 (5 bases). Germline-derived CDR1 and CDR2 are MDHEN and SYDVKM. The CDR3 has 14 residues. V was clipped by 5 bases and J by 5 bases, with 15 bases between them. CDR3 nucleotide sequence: TGTGCCAGCAGTCCCCCGCAGGGATGGACTGAAGCTTTCTTT. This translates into CASSPPQGWTEAFF.

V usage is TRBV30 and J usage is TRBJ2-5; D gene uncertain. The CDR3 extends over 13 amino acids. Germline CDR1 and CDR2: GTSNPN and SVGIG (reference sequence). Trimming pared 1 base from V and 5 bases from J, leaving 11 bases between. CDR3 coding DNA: TGTGCCTGGAGTGAAGGTGTCGGGGAGACCCAGTACTTC. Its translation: CAWSEGVGETQYF.

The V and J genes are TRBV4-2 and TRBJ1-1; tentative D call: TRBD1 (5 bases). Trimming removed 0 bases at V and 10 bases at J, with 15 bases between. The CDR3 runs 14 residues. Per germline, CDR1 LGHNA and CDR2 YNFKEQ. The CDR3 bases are TGTGCCAGCAGCCAAGATATCGGGGTGGGGGGAGCTTTCTTT. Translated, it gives CASSQDIGVGGAFF.

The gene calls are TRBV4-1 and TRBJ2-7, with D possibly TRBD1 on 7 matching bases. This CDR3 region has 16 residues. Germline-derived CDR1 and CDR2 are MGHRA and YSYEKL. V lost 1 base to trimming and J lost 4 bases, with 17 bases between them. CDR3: CASSQARQGLGYEQYF. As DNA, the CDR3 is TGCGCCAGCAGCCAAGCAAGACAGGGACTCGGTTACGAGCAGTACTTC.

Here the CDR3 DNA reads TGTGCCAGCAGCTCCGATCCTAGCGGGGAGCAGTTCTTC. Residues: CASSSDPSGEQFF. This rearrangement joins TRBV7-3 to TRBJ2-1; TRBD2 matches at 8 bases. Germline V lookup: CDR1 SGHTA, CDR2 FQGTGA. With 4 bases clipped from V and 10 bases from J, the junction kept 6 bases outside the gene matches. The CDR3 is made up of 13 amino acids.

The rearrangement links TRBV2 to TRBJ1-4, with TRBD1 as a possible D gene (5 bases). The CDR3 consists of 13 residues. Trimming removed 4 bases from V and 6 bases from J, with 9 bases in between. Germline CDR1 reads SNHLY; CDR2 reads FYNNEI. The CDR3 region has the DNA TGTGCCAGCAGTGGCCAGGGCTATGAAAAACTGTTTTTT. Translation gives CASSGQGYEKLFF.

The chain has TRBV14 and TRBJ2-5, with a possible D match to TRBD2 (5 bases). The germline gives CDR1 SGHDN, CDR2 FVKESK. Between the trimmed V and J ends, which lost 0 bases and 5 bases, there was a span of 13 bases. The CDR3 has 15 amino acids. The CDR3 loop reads CASSQEYGGLETQYF. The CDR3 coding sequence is TGTGCCAGCAGCCAAGAATACGGCGGGTTGGAGACCCAGTACTTC.

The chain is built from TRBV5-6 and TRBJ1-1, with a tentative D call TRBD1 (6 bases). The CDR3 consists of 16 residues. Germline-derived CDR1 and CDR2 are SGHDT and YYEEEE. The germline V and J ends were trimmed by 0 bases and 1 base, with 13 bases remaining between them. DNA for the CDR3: TGTGCCAGCAGCTTGGGGGGGGGCAGAAAGAACACTGAAGCTTTCTTT. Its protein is CASSLGGGRKNTEAFF.

DNA of the CDR3: TGTGCCAGCAGCCGGGGGACAGGGTCGGACTATGGCTACACCTTC. Translating it yields CASSRGTGSDYGYTF. V gene TRBV16 combines with J gene TRBJ1-2, with 9 nucleotides matching TRBD1. Trimming removed 4 bases from V and 3 bases from J; junction bases left unmatched: 6. This CDR3 contains 15 residues. CDR1 KGHSY and CDR2 FQNENV come from the germline V gene.

CDR3 bases: TGTGCCAGCTCACCACCGGGCTTGGGGGGGAATCAGCCCCAGCATTTT. Protein sequence: CASSPPGLGGNQPQHF. The chain joins TRBV18 to TRBJ1-5; maybe TRBD1 (5 bases). The CDR3 consists of 16 residues. V lost 0 bases and J lost 4, with 13 bases in between. Germline V gene sequence: CDR1 KGHSH, CDR2 LQKENI.

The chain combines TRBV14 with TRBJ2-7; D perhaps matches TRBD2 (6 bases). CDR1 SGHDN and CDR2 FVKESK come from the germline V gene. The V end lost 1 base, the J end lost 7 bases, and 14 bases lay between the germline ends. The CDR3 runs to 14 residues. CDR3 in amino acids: CASSQGGIGGEQYF. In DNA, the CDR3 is TGTGCCAGCAGCCAAGGAGGAATCGGGGGAGAGCAGTACTTC.

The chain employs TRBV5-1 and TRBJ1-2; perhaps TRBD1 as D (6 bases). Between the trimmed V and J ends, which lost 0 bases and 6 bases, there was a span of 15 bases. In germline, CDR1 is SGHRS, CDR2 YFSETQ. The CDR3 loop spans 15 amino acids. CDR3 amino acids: CASSLAGGQSDGYTF. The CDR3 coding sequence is TGCGCCAGCAGCTTGGCCGGGGGGCAATCAGATGGCTACACCTTC.

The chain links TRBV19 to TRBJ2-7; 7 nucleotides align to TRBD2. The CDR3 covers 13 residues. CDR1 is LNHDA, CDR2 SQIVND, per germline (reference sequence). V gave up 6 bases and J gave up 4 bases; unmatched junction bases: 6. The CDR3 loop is CASRPRGGYEQYF. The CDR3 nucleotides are TGTGCCAGTAGACCAAGGGGAGGGTACGAGCAGTACTTC. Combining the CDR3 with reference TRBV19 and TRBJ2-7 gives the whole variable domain DGGITQSPKYLFRKEGQNVTLSCEQNLNHDAMYWYRQDPGQGLRLIYYSQIVNDFQKGDIAEGYSVSREKKESFPLTVTSAQKNPTAFYLCASRPRGGYEQYFGPGTRLTVT.

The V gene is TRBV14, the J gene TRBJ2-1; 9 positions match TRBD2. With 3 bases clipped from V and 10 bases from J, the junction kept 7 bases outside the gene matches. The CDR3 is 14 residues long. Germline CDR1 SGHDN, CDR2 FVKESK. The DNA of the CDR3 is TGTGCCAGCAGCCAGCGGGTAGCGGGAGAGGAGCAGTTCTTC. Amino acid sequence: CASSQRVAGEEQFF.

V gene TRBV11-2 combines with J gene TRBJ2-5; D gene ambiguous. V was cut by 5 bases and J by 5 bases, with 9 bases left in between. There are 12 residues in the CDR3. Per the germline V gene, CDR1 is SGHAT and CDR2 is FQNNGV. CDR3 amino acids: CASSHTLETQYF. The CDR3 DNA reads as TGTGCCAGCAGCCACACCCTGGAGACCCAGTACTTC.

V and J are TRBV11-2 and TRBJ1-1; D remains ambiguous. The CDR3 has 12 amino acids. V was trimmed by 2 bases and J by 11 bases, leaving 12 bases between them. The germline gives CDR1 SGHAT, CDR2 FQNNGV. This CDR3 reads CASSLIRDGAFF. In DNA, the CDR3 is TGTGCCAGCAGCTTAATCCGGGATGGGGCTTTCTTT.

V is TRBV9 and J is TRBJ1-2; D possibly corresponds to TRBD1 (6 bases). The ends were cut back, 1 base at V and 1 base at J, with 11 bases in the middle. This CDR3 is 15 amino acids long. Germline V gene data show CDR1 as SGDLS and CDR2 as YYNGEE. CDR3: CASSVSTGNNYGYTF. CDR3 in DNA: TGTGCCAGCAGCGTATCCACAGGGAATAACTATGGCTACACCTTC.

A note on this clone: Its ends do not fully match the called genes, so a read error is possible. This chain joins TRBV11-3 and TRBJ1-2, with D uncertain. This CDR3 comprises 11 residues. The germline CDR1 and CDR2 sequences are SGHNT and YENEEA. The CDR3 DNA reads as TGTGCCAGCAGCTTAACAGCGGCCGCTATATTC. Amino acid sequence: CASSLTAAAIF.